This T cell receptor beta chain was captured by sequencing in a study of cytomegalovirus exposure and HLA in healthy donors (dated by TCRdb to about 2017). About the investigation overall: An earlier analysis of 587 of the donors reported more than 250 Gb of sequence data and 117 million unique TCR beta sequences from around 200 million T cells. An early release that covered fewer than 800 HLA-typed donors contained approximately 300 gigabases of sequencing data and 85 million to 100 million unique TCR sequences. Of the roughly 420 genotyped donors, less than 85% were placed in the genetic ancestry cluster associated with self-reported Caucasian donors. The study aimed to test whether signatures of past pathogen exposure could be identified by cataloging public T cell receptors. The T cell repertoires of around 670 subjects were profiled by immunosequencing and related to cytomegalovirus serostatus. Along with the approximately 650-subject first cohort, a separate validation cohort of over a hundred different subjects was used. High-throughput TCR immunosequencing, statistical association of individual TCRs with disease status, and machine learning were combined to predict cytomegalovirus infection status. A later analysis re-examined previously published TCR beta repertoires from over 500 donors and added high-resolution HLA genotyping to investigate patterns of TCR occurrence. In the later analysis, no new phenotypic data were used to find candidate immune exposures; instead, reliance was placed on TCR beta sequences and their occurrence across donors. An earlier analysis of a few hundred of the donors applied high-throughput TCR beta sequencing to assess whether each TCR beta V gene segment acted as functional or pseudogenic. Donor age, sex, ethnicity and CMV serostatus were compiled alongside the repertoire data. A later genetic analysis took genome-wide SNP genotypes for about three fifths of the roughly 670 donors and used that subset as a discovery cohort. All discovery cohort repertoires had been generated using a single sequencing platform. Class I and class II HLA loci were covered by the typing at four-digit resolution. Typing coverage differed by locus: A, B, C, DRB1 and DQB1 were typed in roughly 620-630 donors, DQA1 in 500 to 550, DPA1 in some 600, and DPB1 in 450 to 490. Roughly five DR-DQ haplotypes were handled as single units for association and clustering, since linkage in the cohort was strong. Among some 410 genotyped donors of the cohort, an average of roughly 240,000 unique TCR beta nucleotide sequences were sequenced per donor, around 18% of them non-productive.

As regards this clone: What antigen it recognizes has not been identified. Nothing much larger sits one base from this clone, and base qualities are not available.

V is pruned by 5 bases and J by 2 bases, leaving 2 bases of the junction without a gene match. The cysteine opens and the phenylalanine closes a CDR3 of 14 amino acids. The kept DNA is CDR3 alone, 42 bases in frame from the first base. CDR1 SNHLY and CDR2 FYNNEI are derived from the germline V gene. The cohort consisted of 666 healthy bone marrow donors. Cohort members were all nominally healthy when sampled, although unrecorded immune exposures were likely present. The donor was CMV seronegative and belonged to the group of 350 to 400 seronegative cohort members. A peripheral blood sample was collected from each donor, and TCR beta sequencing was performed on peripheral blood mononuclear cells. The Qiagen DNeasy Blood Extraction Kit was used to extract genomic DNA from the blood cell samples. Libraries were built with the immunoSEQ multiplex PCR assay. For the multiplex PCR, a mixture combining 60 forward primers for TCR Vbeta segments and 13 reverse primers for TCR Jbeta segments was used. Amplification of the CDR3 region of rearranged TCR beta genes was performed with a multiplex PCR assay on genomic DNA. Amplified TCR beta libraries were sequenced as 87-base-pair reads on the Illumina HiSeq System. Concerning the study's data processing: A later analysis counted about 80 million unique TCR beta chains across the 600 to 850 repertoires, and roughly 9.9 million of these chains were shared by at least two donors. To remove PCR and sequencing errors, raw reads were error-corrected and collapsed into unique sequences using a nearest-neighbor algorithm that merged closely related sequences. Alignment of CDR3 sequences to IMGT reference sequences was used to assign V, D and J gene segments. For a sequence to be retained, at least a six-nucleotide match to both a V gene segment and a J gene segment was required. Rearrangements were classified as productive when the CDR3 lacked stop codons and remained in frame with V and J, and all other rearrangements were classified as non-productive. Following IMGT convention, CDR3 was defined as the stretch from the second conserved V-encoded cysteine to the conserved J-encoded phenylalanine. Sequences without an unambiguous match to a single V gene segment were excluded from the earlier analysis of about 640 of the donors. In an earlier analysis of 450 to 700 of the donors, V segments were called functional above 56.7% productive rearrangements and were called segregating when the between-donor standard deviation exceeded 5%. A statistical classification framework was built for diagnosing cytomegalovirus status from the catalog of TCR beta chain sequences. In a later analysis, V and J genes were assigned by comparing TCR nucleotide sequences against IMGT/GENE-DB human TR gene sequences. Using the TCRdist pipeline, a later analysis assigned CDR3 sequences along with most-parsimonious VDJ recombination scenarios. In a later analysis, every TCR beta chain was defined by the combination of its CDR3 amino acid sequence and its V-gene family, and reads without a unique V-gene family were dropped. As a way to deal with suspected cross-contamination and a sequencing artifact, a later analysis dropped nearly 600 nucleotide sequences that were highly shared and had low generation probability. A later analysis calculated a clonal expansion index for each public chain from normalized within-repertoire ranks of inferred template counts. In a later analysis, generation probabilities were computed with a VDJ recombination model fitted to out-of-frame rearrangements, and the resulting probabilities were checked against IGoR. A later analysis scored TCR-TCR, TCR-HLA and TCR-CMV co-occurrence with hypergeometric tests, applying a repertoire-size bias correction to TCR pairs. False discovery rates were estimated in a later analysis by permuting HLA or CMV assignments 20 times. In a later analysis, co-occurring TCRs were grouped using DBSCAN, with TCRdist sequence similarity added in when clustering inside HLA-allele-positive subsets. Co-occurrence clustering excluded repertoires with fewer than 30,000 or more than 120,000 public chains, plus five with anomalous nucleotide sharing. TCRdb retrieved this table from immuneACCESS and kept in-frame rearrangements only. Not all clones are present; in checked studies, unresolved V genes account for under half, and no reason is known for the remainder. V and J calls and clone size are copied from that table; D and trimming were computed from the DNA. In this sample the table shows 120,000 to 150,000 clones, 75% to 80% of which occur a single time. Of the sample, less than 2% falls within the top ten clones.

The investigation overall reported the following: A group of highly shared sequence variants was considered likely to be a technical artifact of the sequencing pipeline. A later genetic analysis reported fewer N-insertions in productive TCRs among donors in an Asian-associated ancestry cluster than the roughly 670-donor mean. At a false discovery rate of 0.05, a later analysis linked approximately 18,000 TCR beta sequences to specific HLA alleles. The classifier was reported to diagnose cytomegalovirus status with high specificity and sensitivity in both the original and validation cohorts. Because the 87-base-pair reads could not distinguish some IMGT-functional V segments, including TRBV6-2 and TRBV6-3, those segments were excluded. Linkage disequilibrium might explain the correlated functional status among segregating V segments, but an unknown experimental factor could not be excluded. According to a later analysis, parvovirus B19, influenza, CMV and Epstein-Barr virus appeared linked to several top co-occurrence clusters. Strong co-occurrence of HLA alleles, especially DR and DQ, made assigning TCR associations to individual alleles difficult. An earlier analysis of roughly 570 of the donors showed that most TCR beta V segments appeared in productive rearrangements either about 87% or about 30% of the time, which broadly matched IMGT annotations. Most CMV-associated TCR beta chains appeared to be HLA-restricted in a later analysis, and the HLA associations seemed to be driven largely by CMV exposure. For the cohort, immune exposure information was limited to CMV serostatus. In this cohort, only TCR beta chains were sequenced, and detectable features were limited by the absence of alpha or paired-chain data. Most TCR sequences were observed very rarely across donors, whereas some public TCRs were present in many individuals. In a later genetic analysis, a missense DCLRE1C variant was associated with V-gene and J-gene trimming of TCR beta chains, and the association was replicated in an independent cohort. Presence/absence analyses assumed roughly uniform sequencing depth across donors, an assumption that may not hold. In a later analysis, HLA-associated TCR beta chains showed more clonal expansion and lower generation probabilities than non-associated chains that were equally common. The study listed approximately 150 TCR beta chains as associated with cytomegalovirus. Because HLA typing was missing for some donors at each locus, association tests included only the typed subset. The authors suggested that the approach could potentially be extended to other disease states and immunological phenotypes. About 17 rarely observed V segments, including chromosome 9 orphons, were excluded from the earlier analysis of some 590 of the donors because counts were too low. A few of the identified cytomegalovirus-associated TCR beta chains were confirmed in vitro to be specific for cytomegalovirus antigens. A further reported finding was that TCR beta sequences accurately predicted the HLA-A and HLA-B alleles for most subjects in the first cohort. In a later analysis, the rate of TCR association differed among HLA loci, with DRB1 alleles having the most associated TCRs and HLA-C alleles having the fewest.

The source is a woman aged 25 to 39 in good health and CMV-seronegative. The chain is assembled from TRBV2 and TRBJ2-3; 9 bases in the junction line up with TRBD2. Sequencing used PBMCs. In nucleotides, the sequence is TGTGCCAGCAGTTTAGCGGGGGTCACAGATACGCAGTATTTT. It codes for CASSLAGVTDTQYF.